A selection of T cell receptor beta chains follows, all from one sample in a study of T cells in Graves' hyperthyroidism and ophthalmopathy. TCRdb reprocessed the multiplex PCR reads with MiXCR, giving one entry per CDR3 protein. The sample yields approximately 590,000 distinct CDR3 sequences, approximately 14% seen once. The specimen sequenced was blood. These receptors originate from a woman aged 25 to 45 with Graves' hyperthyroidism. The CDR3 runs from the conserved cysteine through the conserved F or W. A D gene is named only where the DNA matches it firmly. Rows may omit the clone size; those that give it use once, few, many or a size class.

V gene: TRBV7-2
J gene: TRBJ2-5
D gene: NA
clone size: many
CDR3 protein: CASRRGGYQETQYF
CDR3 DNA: TGTGCCAGCAGGAGGGGCGGGTACCAAGAGACCCAGTACTTC

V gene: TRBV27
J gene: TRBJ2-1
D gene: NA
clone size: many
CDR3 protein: CAISPRGYNEQFF
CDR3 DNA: TGTGCCATCTCCCCACGGGGATACAATGAGCAGTTCTTC

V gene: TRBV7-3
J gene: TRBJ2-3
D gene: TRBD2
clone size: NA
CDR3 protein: CASSSHLSIAGGLADTQYF
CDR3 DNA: TGTGCCAGCAGCTCCCACCTTAGTATAGCGGGAGGCCTTGCAGATACGCAGTATTTT

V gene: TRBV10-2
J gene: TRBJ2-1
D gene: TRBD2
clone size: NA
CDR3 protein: CATLRTSGRVNEQFF
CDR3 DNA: TGCGCCACCCTGCGGACTAGCGGGAGAGTCAATGAGCAGTTCTTC

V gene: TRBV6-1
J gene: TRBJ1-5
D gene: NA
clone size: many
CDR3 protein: CASSEWEEIGNQPQHF
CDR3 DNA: TGTGCCAGCAGTGAATGGGAAGAAATTGGCAATCAGCCCCAGCATTTT

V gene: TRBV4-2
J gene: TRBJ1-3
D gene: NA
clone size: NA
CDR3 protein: CASSQALLPFSGNTIYF
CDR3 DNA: TGTGCCAGCAGCCAAGCATTACTACCTTTCTCTGGAAACACCATATATTTT

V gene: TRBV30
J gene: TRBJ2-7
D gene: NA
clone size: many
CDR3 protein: CAWRNRGGSYEQYF
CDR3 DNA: TGTGCCTGGAGAAACAGGGGAGGATCCTACGAGCAGTACTTC

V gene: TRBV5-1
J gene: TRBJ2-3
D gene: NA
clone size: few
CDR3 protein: CASSPTGMPTDTQYF
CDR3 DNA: TGCGCCAGCAGCCCAACAGGGATGCCCACAGATACGCAGTATTTT

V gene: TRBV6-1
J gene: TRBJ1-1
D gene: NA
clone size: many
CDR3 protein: CASSAQVMNTEAFF
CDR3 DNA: TGTGCCAGCAGTGCGCAGGTCATGAACACTGAAGCTTTCTTT

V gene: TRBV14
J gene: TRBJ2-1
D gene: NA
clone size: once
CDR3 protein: CASSQDLSGPAYDEQFF
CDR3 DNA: TGTGCCAGCAGCCAAGATTTAAGCGGCCCAGCCTACGATGAGCAGTTCTTC

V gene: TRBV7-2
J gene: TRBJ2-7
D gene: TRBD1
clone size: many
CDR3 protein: CASSLDRDREQYF
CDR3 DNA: TGTGCCAGCAGCCTGGACAGGGACCGCGAGCAGTACTTC

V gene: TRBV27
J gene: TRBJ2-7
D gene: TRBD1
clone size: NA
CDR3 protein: CASTERDRVDEQYF
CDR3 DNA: TGTGCCAGCACCGAGAGGGACAGGGTGGACGAGCAGTACTTC

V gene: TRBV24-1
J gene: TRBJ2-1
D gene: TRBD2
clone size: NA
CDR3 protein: CATMGTSGRDSNGQFF
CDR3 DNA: TGTGCCACCATGGGGACTAGCGGGAGGGATAGCAATGGGCAGTTCTTC

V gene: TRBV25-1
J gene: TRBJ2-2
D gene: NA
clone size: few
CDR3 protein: CASSELVGANTGELFF
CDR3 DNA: TGTGCCAGCAGTGAATTAGTCGGCGCGAACACCGGGGAGCTGTTTTTT

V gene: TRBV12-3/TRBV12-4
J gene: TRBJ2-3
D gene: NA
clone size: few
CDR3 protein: CASSFSPSDTQYF
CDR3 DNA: TGTGCCAGCAGTTTCAGTCCCTCAGATACGCAGTATTTT

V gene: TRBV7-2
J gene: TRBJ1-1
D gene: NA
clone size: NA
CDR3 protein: CASSLVEGTNTEAFF
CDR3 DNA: TGTGCCAGCAGCTTAGTGGAGGGGACAAACACTGAAGCTTTCTTT

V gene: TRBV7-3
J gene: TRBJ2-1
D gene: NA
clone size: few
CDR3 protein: CASSLRGLEEQFF
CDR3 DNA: TGTGCCAGCAGCTTAAGGGGGTTAGAGGAGCAGTTCTTC

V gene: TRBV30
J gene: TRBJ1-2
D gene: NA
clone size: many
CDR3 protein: CAYRNYGYTF
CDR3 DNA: TGTGCCTACAGAAACTATGGCTACACCTTC

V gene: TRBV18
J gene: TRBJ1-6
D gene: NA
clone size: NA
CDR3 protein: CASSPGGGVDNSPLHF
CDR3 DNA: TGTGCCAGCTCACCGGGTGGGGGGGTAGATAATTCACCCCTCCACTTT

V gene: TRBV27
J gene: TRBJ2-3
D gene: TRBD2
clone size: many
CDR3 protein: CASSGLAGYSSTDTQYF
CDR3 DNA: TGTGCCAGCAGTGGGCTAGCGGGTTACTCTAGCACAGATACGCAGTATTTT

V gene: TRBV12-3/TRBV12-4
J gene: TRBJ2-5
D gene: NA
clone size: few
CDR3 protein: CASRRRTGSSRETQYF
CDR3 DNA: TGTGCCAGCCGCCGGAGAACCGGGTCCTCGAGGGAGACCCAGTACTTC

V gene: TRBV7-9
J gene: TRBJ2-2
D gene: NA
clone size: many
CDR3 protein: CASSLDGDNTGELFF
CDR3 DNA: TGTGCCAGCAGCTTAGACGGAGATAACACCGGGGAGCTGTTTTTT

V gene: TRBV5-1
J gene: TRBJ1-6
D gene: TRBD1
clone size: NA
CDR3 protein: CASSAASTGANNSPLHF
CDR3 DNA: TGCGCCAGCAGCGCCGCGTCGACAGGGGCGAATAATTCACCCCTCCACTTT

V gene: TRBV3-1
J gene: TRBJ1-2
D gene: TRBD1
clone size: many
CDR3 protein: CASSPRGFNYGYTF
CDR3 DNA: TGTGCCAGCAGTCCCAGGGGGTTTAACTATGGCTACACCTTC